Listed here are 2 T cell receptor beta chains from one sample, sequenced in a study of T-cell reconstitution after alpha-beta-depleted transplantation in children. For TCRbeta, the library was prepared with unique molecular identifiers. TCRdb fed the PCR reads into MiXCR, producing one record per CDR3 protein. The sample has hundreds of thousands of distinct CDR3 sequences, 10% to 15% seen once. The material was PBMCs, mostly from graft donor cells, obtained 360 days after TCRalphabeta/CD19-depleted stem cell transplant. The receptors shown here come from a male patient under 18 who had a stem cell transplant for acute myeloid leukemia, so the T cells may come from the graft donor.

This clonotype was observed a few times. This rearrangement joins TRBV6-5 to TRBJ1-3; D is ambiguous. The CDR3 is made up of 13 amino acids. Germline V gives CDR1 MNHEY, CDR2 SVGAGI. Trimming stripped 4 bases from V and 7 bases from J, with 11 bases between. DNA for the CDR3: TGTGCCAGCAGTTTAGCGGTTTCGAACACCATATATTTT. Protein: CASSLAVSNTIYF.

This clonotype was counted a few times. V and J are TRBV7-6 and TRBJ2-7, with TRBD1 matching over 7 bases. The V and J ends lost 5 bases and 3 bases, in that order; junction bases with no gene match: 4. CDR3 size: 13 residues. In germline, CDR1 is SGHVS, CDR2 FNYEAQ. DNA for the CDR3: TGTGCCAGCAGCCCGGGACAGAACTACGAGCAGTACTTC. Translation: CASSPGQNYEQYF.